These 7 T cell receptor beta chains came from one sample sequenced in a study of cytomegalovirus exposure and HLA in healthy donors. Researchers ran the PCR with 60 Vbeta and 13 Jbeta primers. Measured with immunoSEQ multiplex PCR; TCRdb has only the in-frame clones, and not every one. Here the sample spans about 160,000 clones, roughly 80% being singletons. Sequencing was carried out using PBMCs. These receptors originate from a woman aged 45-59 years in good health and CMV-seropositive.

The count of this clone is one. The chain is built from TRBV5-1 and TRBJ2-3; 9 nucleotides agree with TRBD2. The germline gives CDR1 SGHRS, CDR2 YFSETQ. The CDR3 totals 14 residues. Unmatched junction bases numbered 3, after V lost 4 bases and J lost 3 bases. The CDR3 sequence: CASSEGLATDTQYF. The CDR3 bases are TGCGCCAGCAGCGAAGGACTAGCGACAGATACGCAGTATTTT.

The V gene is TRBV5-5, the J gene TRBJ1-4; no reliable D call. CDR1 is SGHKS and CDR2 is YYEKEE in the germline V gene (reference sequence). The ends were cut back, 0 bases at V and 0 bases at J, with 12 bases in the middle. This CDR3 spans 17 amino acids. The CDR3, as DNA: TGTGCCAGCAGCTTGGGGCTTACCACAGCAACTAATGAAAAACTGTTTTTT. It encodes CASSLGLTTATNEKLFF.

The chain joins TRBV10-3 to TRBJ1-6, with D tentatively TRBD1 (5 bases). CDR1 ENHRY and CDR2 SYGVKD come from the germline V gene. The length of the CDR3 is 14 residues. V was cut by 6 bases and J by 7 bases, with 13 bases left in between. The CDR3 loop is CAISTGGGNSPLHF. The CDR3 bases are TGTGCCATCAGCACCGGGGGGGGAAATTCACCCCTCCACTTT.

This clone was recorded a few times. This chain joins TRBV7-9 and TRBJ1-2, with 9 bases lining up with TRBD1. This CDR3 region has 14 residues. J lost 2 bases, V lost 6 bases, and 4 bases had no gene match. Germline lookup yields CDR1 SEHNR and CDR2 FQNEAQ (reference sequence). The CDR3 DNA is TGTGCCAGCAGTCAAACAGGGGGCAACTATGGCTACACCTTC. It translates to CASSQTGGNYGYTF. Supplemented by reference TRBV7-9 and TRBJ1-2, the full variable domain reads DTGVSQNPRHKITKRGQNVTFRCDPISEHNRLYWYRQTLGQGPEFLTYFQNEAQLEKSRLLSDRFSAERPKGSFSTLEIQRTEQGDSAMYLCASSQTGGNYGYTFGSGTRLTVV.

The chain combines TRBV30 with TRBJ1-3; 8 bases agree with TRBD1. Germline CDR1 and CDR2: GTSNPN and SVGIG (reference sequence). The trim removed 4 bases at V and 4 bases at J, leaving 6 bases unmatched. The CDR3 sequence is 14 residues long. CDR3 region: CAWTGTGAGNTIYF. The CDR3 DNA reads TGTGCCTGGACCGGGACAGGAGCCGGAAACACCATATATTTT.

Notes on this clone: The missing conserved phenylalanine or tryptophan at the end of this CDR3 makes a read error likely. The J gene is TRBJ2-7, the V gene TRBV9; 9 bases align to TRBD1. CDR3 length: 16 residues. With 3 bases clipped from V and 3 bases from J, the junction kept 10 bases outside the gene matches. The germline gives CDR1 SGDLS, CDR2 YYNGEE. In nucleotides, the CDR3 is TGTGCCAGCAGCGAAACCGGGACAGGGACGTACTACGAGCAGTACCTC. Its translation: CASSETGTGTYYEQYL.

This chain uses TRBV28 with TRBJ1-5; no reliable D call. The CDR3 has 18 amino acids. Germline assignment: CDR1 MDHEN and CDR2 SYDVKM. The V and J ends lost 3 bases and 0 bases respectively, with 18 bases between them. The CDR3 DNA reads as TGTGCCAGCAGTTTCGGTCTTCTTCTCTCATATAGCAATCAGCCCCAGCATTTT. Translated: CASSFGLLLSYSNQPQHF. Combining the CDR3 with reference TRBV28 and TRBJ1-5 gives the whole variable domain DVKVTQSSRYLVKRTGEKVFLECVQDMDHENMFWYRQDPGLGLRLIYFSYDVKMKEKGDIPEGYSVSREKKERFSLILESASTNQTSMYLCASSFGLLLSYSNQPQHFGDGTRLSIL.